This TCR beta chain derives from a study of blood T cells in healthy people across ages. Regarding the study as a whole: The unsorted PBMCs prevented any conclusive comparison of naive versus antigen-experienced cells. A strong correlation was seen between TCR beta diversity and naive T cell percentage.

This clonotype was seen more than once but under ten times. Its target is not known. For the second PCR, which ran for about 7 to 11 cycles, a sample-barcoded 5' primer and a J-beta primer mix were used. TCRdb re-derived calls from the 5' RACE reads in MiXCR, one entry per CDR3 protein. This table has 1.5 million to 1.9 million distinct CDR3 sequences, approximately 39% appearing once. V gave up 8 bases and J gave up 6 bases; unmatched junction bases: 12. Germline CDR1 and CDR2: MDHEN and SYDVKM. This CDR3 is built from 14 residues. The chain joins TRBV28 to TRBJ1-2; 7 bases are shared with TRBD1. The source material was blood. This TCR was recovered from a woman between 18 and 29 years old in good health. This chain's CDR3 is CASWGPTGTDGYTF. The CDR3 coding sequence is TGTGCCAGCTGGGGTCCGACAGGGACGGATGGCTACACCTTC.